Following are 29 T cell receptor beta chains from one sample sequenced in a study of cytomegalovirus exposure and HLA in healthy donors. PCR was performed using 60 Vbeta and 13 Jbeta primers. The data were produced by immunoSEQ multiplex PCR, yet TCRdb's version contains in-frame clones alone and is incomplete. The top ten clones hold approximately 1.3% of a sample with approximately 100,000 clones, approximately 78% of them seen once. The specimen was PBMCs. The receptors stem from a man in his forties or fifties in good health and CMV-seronegative.

The gene calls are TRBV19 and TRBJ2-7; 11 nucleotides match TRBD1. Germline V gene data show CDR1 as LNHDA and CDR2 as SQIVND (reference sequence). The CDR3 sequence is 16 residues long. V trimming: 4 bases; J trimming: 7 bases; junction bases outside the gene matches: 12. The CDR3 DNA reads as TGTGCCAGTAGTAGAGCTCAGTCCGGGACAGGGGGTGAGCAGTACTTC. Its translation is CASSRAQSGTGGEQYF.

The rearrangement uses TRBV7-8 and TRBJ1-2; the D gene is possibly TRBD1 (6 bases). Germline V CDR1 and CDR2: SGHVS, FQNEAQ. V gave up 6 bases and J gave up 6 bases, with 17 bases separating them. This CDR3 is built from 14 residues. The CDR3, as DNA: TGTGCCAGCAGTTCACCGGGGGGGCAGAATGGCTACACCTTC. Its protein is CASSSPGGQNGYTF.

J is TRBJ2-3 and V is TRBV28, with 7 bases lining up with TRBD2. Trimming took 7 bases from V and 6 from J; bases not matched to a gene: 10. The germline gives CDR1 MDHEN, CDR2 SYDVKM. This CDR3 region has 14 residues. DNA for the CDR3: TGTGCCAGCATTAGCGGGCGAATGTTTGATACGCAGTATTTT. This sequence encodes CASISGRMFDTQYF.

The chain joins TRBV5-6 to TRBJ1-1; D unresolved. The CDR3 spans 12 residues. Per germline, CDR1 SGHDT and CDR2 YYEEEE. V was trimmed by 0 bases and J by 11 bases, leaving 11 bases between them. In DNA, the CDR3 is TGTGCCAGCAGCTTGGACAGAGTCAACGCTTTCTTT. Translated, it gives CASSLDRVNAFF.

V usage is TRBV7-9 and J usage is TRBJ2-5; maybe TRBD1 (7 bases). The germline CDR1 and CDR2 sequences are SEHNR and FQNEAQ (reference sequence). Trimming pared 4 bases from V and 4 bases from J, leaving 16 bases between. This CDR3 has 15 residues. This CDR3 reads CASSSPGGGGETQYF. Written as DNA, the CDR3 is TGTGCCAGCAGCTCCCCTGGAGGGGGCGGAGAGACCCAGTACTTC.

The V gene is TRBV7-3, the J gene TRBJ2-1; a possible D gene is TRBD1 (6 bases). The CDR3 runs to 15 residues. V shed 5 bases and J shed 1 base, with 12 bases lying between them. Per the germline V gene, CDR1 is SGHTA and CDR2 is FQGTGA. CDR3 loop: CASSMNRESYNEQFF. The CDR3 DNA follows: TGTGCCAGCAGCATGAACAGGGAATCCTACAATGAGCAGTTCTTC. Based on the CDR3 plus reference TRBV7-3 and TRBJ2-1, the full variable domain is GAGVSQTPSNKVTEKGKYVELRCDPISGHTALYWYRQSLGQGPEFLIYFQGTGAADDSGLPNDRFFAVRPEGSVSTLKIQRTERGDSAVYLCASSMNRESYNEQFFGPGTRLTVL.

The chain employs TRBV4-1 and TRBJ1-2; 12 nucleotides line up with TRBD1. With V trimmed by 3 bases and J by 4 bases, 9 bases remained unmatched. This CDR3 is 17 amino acids long. Germline loops: CDR1 MGHRA, CDR2 YSYEKL. The CDR3 sequence is CASSQQGQGARGYGYTF. The CDR3 DNA reads as TGCGCCAGCAGCCAGCAGGGACAGGGGGCGCGGGGCTATGGCTACACCTTC.

The chain couples TRBV7-8 to TRBJ1-2, with TRBD1 matching 10 bases. The CDR3 is 20 amino acids. The germline V gene has CDR1 SGHVS and CDR2 FQNEAQ. J lost 5 bases, V lost 0 bases, and 18 bases had no gene match. DNA for the CDR3: TGTGCCAGCAGCTTAGCGTTGTGGGACAGGGGTAAAGAGGAACTATATGGCTACACCTTC. Its translation: CASSLALWDRGKEELYGYTF. The full variable domain, with the rest looked up from reference TRBV7-8 and TRBJ1-2, is GAGVSQSPRYKVAKRGQDVALRCDPISGHVSLFWYQQALGQGPEFLTYFQNEAQLDKSGLPSDRFFAERPEGSVSTLKIQRTQQEDSAVYLCASSLALWDRGKEELYGYTFGSGTRLTVV.

The gene calls are TRBV9 and TRBJ2-1; the match to TRBD1 covers 10 bases. V shed 7 bases, J shed 6 bases, and the junction held 4 bases outside the gene matches. The germline CDR1 and CDR2 sequences are SGDLS and YYNGEE. This CDR3 region has 13 residues. CDR3 sequence reads: CASAGTGANEQFF. Written as DNA, the CDR3 is TGTGCCAGCGCCGGGACAGGGGCCAATGAGCAGTTCTTC.

The V call is TRBV7-9, the J call TRBJ1-6; 9 bases match TRBD1. The CDR3 runs to 17 residues. V lost 5 bases to trimming and J lost 10 bases; unmatched junction nucleotides: 15. The V gene's germline CDR1 is SEHNR and CDR2 FQNEAQ (reference sequence). The chain's CDR3 is CASSLIGGTGRGSPLHF. The CDR3 DNA reads TGTGCCAGCAGCCTAATAGGGGGGACAGGGAGGGGGTCACCCCTCCACTTT.

The rearrangement uses TRBV6-6 and TRBJ2-7; 10 bases fit TRBD1. The germline V gene has CDR1 MNHNY and CDR2 SVGAGI (reference sequence). V lost 2 bases to trimming and J lost 6 bases; unmatched junction nucleotides: 7. This CDR3 has 15 residues. CDR3 DNA sequence: TGTGCCAGCAGTTACCCGGGACAGGGGCGCAGCGAGCAGTACTTC. This sequence encodes CASSYPGQGRSEQYF.

This rearrangement joins TRBV15 to TRBJ2-5; 9 nucleotides agree with TRBD2. Germline V gene lookup returns CDR1 LNHNV and CDR2 YYDKDF (reference sequence). V was pared by 0 bases and J by 5 bases, with 10 bases of the junction left unmatched. The CDR3 runs 17 residues. CDR3 sequence: CATSRDKGAGGLETQYF. The CDR3 DNA sequence: TGTGCCACCAGCAGAGATAAGGGAGCGGGGGGCCTGGAGACCCAGTACTTC.

This CDR3 reads CASSASETRQGGNTEAFF. The CDR3 DNA follows: TGTGCCAGCTCGGCCAGCGAGACCCGACAGGGCGGGAACACTGAAGCTTTCTTT. The chain combines TRBV18 with TRBJ1-1, with 7 bases that match TRBD1. The V and J ends lost 6 bases and 1 base, in that order; junction bases with no gene match: 17. This CDR3 spans 18 amino acids. The germline CDR1 and CDR2 sequences are KGHSH and LQKENI.

This clone was recorded once. This sequence joins TRBV11-2 and TRBJ2-5; perhaps TRBD2 as D (6 bases). Trimming stripped 3 bases from V and 5 bases from J, with 16 bases between. Germline V gene sequence: CDR1 SGHAT, CDR2 FQNNGV. The CDR3 covers 15 residues. DNA for the CDR3: TGTGCCAGCAGCTTGGGACGGTCCGGGAGCGAGACCCAGTACTTC. Protein sequence: CASSLGRSGSETQYF.

This clone appeared a few times. The CDR3 bases are TGTGCCAGCAGATTTGGTAGCGGGCTCACCGGGGAGCTGTTTTTT. Translated, it gives CASRFGSGLTGELFF. The rearrangement uses TRBV9 and TRBJ2-2; TRBD2 aligns across 7 bases. The CDR3 spans 15 residues. The germline V gene encodes CDR1 SGDLS and CDR2 YYNGEE. The J segment lost 4 bases and the V segment lost 5 bases, leaving 8 bases of the junction unmatched.

V is TRBV7-9 and J is TRBJ2-5; tentative D call: TRBD1 (5 bases). The CDR3 is 13 residues long. The V end was cut by 3 bases, the J end by 3 bases, with 8 bases between. CDR1 is SEHNR, CDR2 FQNEAQ, per germline (reference sequence). The CDR3 nucleotides read TGTGCCAGCAGCTTCACGACAGAAGAGACCCAGTACTTC. This gives the protein CASSFTTEETQYF.

The chain carries TRBV7-3 and TRBJ1-6, with TRBD1 matching 7 bases. The CDR3 runs 17 residues. V was pared by 2 bases and J by 7 bases, with 11 bases of the junction left unmatched. Germline V gene lookup returns CDR1 SGHTA and CDR2 FQGTGA. CDR3 amino acids: CASSLGPPGQINSPLHF. CDR3 DNA: TGTGCCAGCAGCTTAGGCCCACCGGGACAGATAAATTCACCCCTCCACTTT. Using reference TRBV7-3 and TRBJ1-6 for the parts outside the CDR3, the full variable domain is GAGVSQTPSNKVTEKGKYVELRCDPISGHTALYWYRQSLGQGPEFLIYFQGTGAADDSGLPNDRFFAVRPEGSVSTLKIQRTERGDSAVYLCASSLGPPGQINSPLHFGNGTRLTVT.

This clone appeared once. The gene calls are TRBV2 and TRBJ1-2, with unresolved D. V shed 6 bases and J shed 8 bases, with 19 bases lying between them. The CDR3 loop spans 14 amino acids. Germline CDR1 SNHLY, CDR2 FYNNEI. CDR3 sequence (DNA): TGTGCCAGCAGCTATTCGCGGGAAAATGGGGGCTACACCTTC. This gives the protein CASSYSRENGGYTF.

The chain has TRBV29-1 and TRBJ1-2; D ambiguous. CDR1 and CDR2 from the germline V gene are SQVTM and ANQGSEA. Trimming took off 7 bases at V and 7 bases at J, with 13 bases between the two ends. The CDR3 is made up of 11 amino acids. CDR3: CSGGGGCGYTF. The CDR3 DNA reads TGCAGCGGAGGCGGAGGGTGTGGCTACACCTTC.

The V call is TRBV2, the J call TRBJ2-7; D ambiguous. The CDR3 spans 13 residues. Trimming removed 6 bases from V and 0 bases from J, with 9 bases in between. Germline CDR1 reads SNHLY; CDR2 reads FYNNEI. The CDR3 sequence: CASRWPTSYEQYF. In DNA form, the CDR3 reads TGTGCCAGCAGGTGGCCCACCTCCTACGAGCAGTACTTC.

The CDR3 reads CASSRTDSVNTEAFF. In DNA, the CDR3 is TGTGCCAGCAGCCGGACGGACAGTGTGAACACTGAAGCTTTCTTT. The chain recombines TRBV6-5 with TRBJ1-1; TRBD1 is a possible D gene (6 bases). Germline CDR1 reads MNHEY; CDR2 reads SVGAGI. There are 15 residues in the CDR3. Trimming took off 6 bases at V and 0 bases at J, with 14 bases between the two ends.

This chain joins TRBV29-1 and TRBJ1-2, with D maybe TRBD1 (5 bases). The CDR3 totals 13 residues. Per the germline V gene, CDR1 is SQVTM and CDR2 is ANQGSEA. The ends were cut back, 2 bases at V and 4 bases at J, with 11 bases in the middle. CDR3 DNA sequence: TGCAGCGTTGAACGGGGGGTCGGCTATGGCTACACCTTC. The encoded protein is CSVERGVGYGYTF.

The chain combines TRBV2 with TRBJ2-7; TRBD2 might be the D (6 bases). Trimming shortened V by 4 bases and J by 3 bases, and 7 bases separated the two germline ends. CDR1 and CDR2 from the germline V gene are SNHLY and FYNNEI. The CDR3 totals 12 residues. The CDR3 DNA reads TGTGCCAGCAGTGCGACTAGCTACGAGCAGTACTTC. Protein product: CASSATSYEQYF.

The gene calls are TRBV7-2 and TRBJ1-6, with TRBD1 matching 10 bases. Germline lookup yields CDR1 SGHTA and CDR2 FQGNSA. Trimming at V came to 5 bases and at J to 6 bases, leaving 4 bases not matched to a gene. CDR3 length: 15 amino acids. The CDR3 region has the DNA TGTGCCAGCAGCCAAAGGGACAGGGGTAATTCACCCCTCCACTTT. Protein: CASSQRDRGNSPLHF. Together with reference TRBV7-2 and TRBJ1-6, the CDR3 gives the full variable domain: GAGVSQSPSNKVTEKGKDVELRCDPISGHTALYWYRQSLGQGLEFLIYFQGNSAPDKSGLPSDRFSAERTGGSVSTLTIQRTQQEDSAVYLCASSQRDRGNSPLHFGNGTRLTVT.

V and J are TRBV9 and TRBJ2-4; D is perhaps TRBD1 (6 bases). Trimming stripped 0 bases from V and 8 bases from J, with 15 bases between. The CDR3 is 15 amino acids. Germline values: CDR1 SGDLS, CDR2 YYNGEE. CDR3 region: CASSVGKGTTDIQYF. The CDR3, as DNA: TGTGCCAGCAGCGTAGGCAAAGGGACAACGGACATTCAGTACTTC.

The gene calls are TRBV28 and TRBJ2-6; D may be TRBD1 (5 bases). Germline CDR1 is MDHEN and CDR2 is SYDVKM. V dropped 6 bases and J dropped 12 bases, with 21 bases sitting between them. The CDR3 sequence is 15 residues long. This chain's CDR3 is CASRPDSLRLGVLTF. The CDR3 DNA reads TGTGCCAGCAGGCCTGACAGTCTCCGTTTGGGCGTCCTGACTTTC.

The V and J genes are TRBV7-2 and TRBJ2-2, with D tentatively TRBD1 (5 bases). Germline lookup yields CDR1 SGHTA and CDR2 FQGNSA. The V gene lost 3 bases and the J gene lost 4 bases, with 12 bases spanning the gap. The CDR3 has 15 residues. The CDR3 spells CASSFDQGGTGELFF. The CDR3 region has the DNA TGTGCCAGCAGCTTTGACCAGGGTGGCACCGGGGAGCTGTTTTTT.

This clone is a singleton in its sample. The V call is TRBV9, the J call TRBJ2-1; no reliable D call. Trimming shortened V by 2 bases and J by 7 bases, and 13 bases separated the two germline ends. The CDR3 spans 14 residues. Germline V gene data show CDR1 as SGDLS and CDR2 as YYNGEE. Here the CDR3 reads CASSVKGARNEQFF. DNA for the CDR3: TGTGCCAGCAGCGTGAAAGGAGCGAGGAATGAGCAGTTCTTC.

The genes are TRBV6-1 and TRBJ1-5, with 7 bases identical to TRBD1. The V gene end was trimmed by 8 bases and the J gene end by 5 bases; junction bases not matched to a gene: 6. This CDR3 is 13 amino acids long. Germline values: CDR1 MNHNS, CDR2 SASEGT. CDR3 nucleotides: TGTGCCAGCCGTAGACAGGGCCATCAGCCCCAGCATTTT. Amino acids: CASRRQGHQPQHF.